This T cell receptor (beta chain) is from a study of blood T cell repertoires in COVID-19. Looking at the study overall: Researchers got acute and convalescent COVID-19 samples from the United States, Italy and Spain. From T cells, B-cell-depleted T cells, or PBMCs came the material, which was cDNA or gDNA.

The V gene's germline CDR1 is LNHDA and CDR2 SQIVND (reference sequence). With 7 bases removed from V and 7 bases from J, the gap between germline ends came to 14 bases. The CDR3 has 13 amino acids. Study processing details: Amplification from reference gene primers served as the basis for estimated nucleated cell counts. Only in-frame clones appear in the TCRdb table, and some are missing; sequencing was by immunoSEQ multiplex PCR. Clonal size and the V and J genes are those of that table, whereas D and trimming came from the DNA. The sample yields around 130,000 clones, 84% seen once. The source material was peripheral blood. The chain couples TRBV19 to TRBJ1-5; a weak D match, TRBD1 (6 bases). The TCR originated in a woman aged 55-70 years with acute or convalescent COVID-19. CDR3 residues: CASNLDRHQPQHF. In DNA form, the CDR3 reads TGTGCCAGTAATTTAGACAGGCACCAGCCCCAGCATTTT. Full variable domain (missing parts from reference TRBV19 and TRBJ1-5): DGGITQSPKYLFRKEGQNVTLSCEQNLNHDAMYWYRQDPGQGLRLIYYSQIVNDFQKGDIAEGYSVSREKKESFPLTVTSAQKNPTAFYLCASNLDRHQPQHFGDGTRLSIL.